These 9 T cell receptor beta chains originate from one sample sequenced in a study of cytomegalovirus exposure and HLA in healthy donors. The PCR used 60 Vbeta and 13 Jbeta primers. The assay was immunoSEQ multiplex PCR, and TCRdb's table has in-frame clones only and misses some. The data show 130,000 or so clones, with approximately 80% seen just once and almost 3% held by the top ten. Sample: PBMCs. These receptors came from a woman younger than 30 in good health and CMV-seropositive.

CDR3 nucleotides: TGTGCCAGCAGGGTTTCGAGTCTTGGCTATGGCTACACCTTC. It specifies CASRVSSLGYGYTF. This chain links TRBV2 with TRBJ1-2; D is undetermined. Germline CDR1 is SNHLY and CDR2 is FYNNEI. Trimming removed 6 bases from V and 4 bases from J, with 15 bases in between. This CDR3 has 14 residues. The full variable domain, its missing parts supplied by reference TRBV2 and TRBJ1-2, is EPEVTQTPSHQVTQMGQEVILRCVPISNHLYFYWYRQILGQKVEFLVSFYNNEISEKSEIFDDQFSVERPDGSNFTLKIRSTKLEDSAMYFCASRVSSLGYGYTFGSGTRLTVV.

The genes are TRBV6-1 and TRBJ2-5, with 9 bases that match TRBD1. Germline V lookup: CDR1 MNHNS, CDR2 SASEGT. The CDR3 consists of 14 residues. The trim removed 6 bases at V and 5 bases at J, leaving 7 bases unmatched. This chain's CDR3 is CASSIGQGRETQYF. The CDR3, as DNA: TGTGCCAGCAGCATCGGACAGGGGAGGGAGACCCAGTACTTC.

On this clone: This CDR3 is also generated by other DNA sequences in the sample. The chain recombines TRBV6-5 with TRBJ1-3; TRBD1 is a possible D gene (6 bases). V was clipped by 6 bases and J by 0 bases, with 9 bases between them. Germline V gene data show CDR1 as MNHEY and CDR2 as SVGAGI. The CDR3 length is 14 residues. The CDR3 coding sequence is TGTGCCAGCAGACCACAGGGCTCTGGAAACACCATATATTTT. Encoded protein: CASRPQGSGNTIYF.

This clone was found once. The V gene is TRBV15, the J gene TRBJ2-5; the D gene is possibly TRBD2 (5 bases). The CDR3 is made up of 14 amino acids. The V end lost 5 bases, the J end lost 1 base, and 11 bases lay between the germline ends. CDR1 LNHNV and CDR2 YYDKDF come from the germline V gene (reference sequence). CDR3 DNA sequence: TGTGCCACCAGCGGTGGAGGAACCCAAGAGACCCAGTACTTC. Translation gives CATSGGGTQETQYF.

CDR3 region: CASSIGQGHEQYF. CDR3 sequence (DNA): TGTGCCAGTAGTATAGGGCAGGGCCACGAGCAGTACTTC. The rearrangement uses TRBV19 and TRBJ2-7; D might be TRBD1 (5 bases). This CDR3 is 13 amino acids long. Germline V CDR1 and CDR2: LNHDA, SQIVND (reference sequence). V lost 1 base to trimming and J lost 5 bases, with 9 bases between them. Full variable domain (rest looked up from reference TRBV19 and TRBJ2-7): DGGITQSPKYLFRKEGQNVTLSCEQNLNHDAMYWYRQDPGQGLRLIYYSQIVNDFQKGDIAEGYSVSREKKESFPLTVTSAQKNPTAFYLCASSIGQGHEQYFGPGTRLTVT.

Only a few counts were recorded for this clone. V is TRBV2 and J is TRBJ2-1, with TRBD2 matching over 15 bases. The CDR3 contains 19 residues. CDR1 and CDR2 (germline): SNHLY, FYNNEI. V was pared by 2 bases and J by 8 bases, with 13 bases of the junction left unmatched. The DNA of the CDR3 is TGTGCCAGCAGTGAATCTGGACTAGCGGGGGGGCCCGTTGGGTATGAGCAGTTCTTC. Amino acids: CASSESGLAGGPVGYEQFF.

This clone has only a few counts. The gene calls are TRBV7-9 and TRBJ2-3; D possibly corresponds to TRBD1 (5 bases). Trimming shortened V by 7 bases and J by 0 bases, and 17 bases separated the two germline ends. Germline V CDR1 and CDR2: SEHNR, FQNEAQ (reference sequence). This CDR3 spans 16 amino acids. The DNA of the CDR3 is TGTGCCAGCATTGAAGACAGATTTTCTAGCACAGATACGCAGTATTTT. This encodes CASIEDRFSSTDTQYF.

The chain uses TRBV25-1 and TRBJ1-1, with D uncertain. Germline V gives CDR1 MGHDK, CDR2 SYGVNS. This CDR3 has 14 residues. Trimming removed 4 bases at V and 4 bases at J, with 13 bases between. In DNA form, the CDR3 reads TGTGCCAGCAGTGGCCCATTAGCCGGCACTGAAGCTTTCTTT. It encodes CASSGPLAGTEAFF.

The V call is TRBV19, the J call TRBJ1-1; 7 nucleotides match TRBD1. This CDR3 comprises 12 residues. The germline V gene encodes CDR1 LNHDA and CDR2 SQIVND (reference sequence). Germline trimming cut 6 bases from V and 5 bases from J; bases unmatched to any gene: 3. CDR3 sequence reads: CASRGQVTEAFF. DNA for the CDR3: TGTGCCAGTAGAGGACAGGTTACTGAAGCTTTCTTT.